Reported below is one TCR beta chain. No antigen is known for it. This table comes from immunoSEQ multiplex PCR, and its TCRdb copy is limited to in-frame clones, with some not included. The sample lists 92,000 or so clones, about 90% occurring once. Trimming stripped 3 bases from V and 4 bases from J, with 10 bases between. This CDR3 is 13 amino acids long. Germline V gene data show CDR1 as KGHSH and CDR2 as LQKENI. The sample originates from a study of siplizumab effects on memory and regulatory T cells. Findings of the study overall: Sequences below about 10^-5 frequency were poorly captured, and few alloreactive clones mapped to unstimulated subsets. Treg origin accounted for an average of approximately 67% of mappable alloreactive CD4+ clones with siplizumab and approximately 25% in controls. Alloreactive sequences whose origin lay in unstimulated CD4+ memory cells were significantly reduced by siplizumab. Greater diversity than memory cells seemed evident in naive T cells, which also appeared to be major alloresponse contributors.

Sequencing used CD4+ T cells sorted from blood. The sequence was obtained from a human donor in good health. The chain links TRBV18 to TRBJ2-7, with a tentative D call TRBD2 (6 bases). The CDR3 reads CASSPTAGYEQYF. The CDR3 region has the DNA TGTGCCAGCTCACCGACAGCGGGTTACGAGCAGTACTTC.